These 31 T cell receptor beta chains were sequenced from one sample in a study of CD8 T cells in ankylosing spondylitis. MiXCR, applied by TCRdb to the 5' RACE reads, yields one record per CDR3 protein. The repertoire has more than 650,000 distinct CDR3 sequences, about 10% of them found once; the top ten carry 0.51%. General study findings and limits: A TCR beta motif of 7 or 8 highly homologous variants appeared characteristic of ankylosing spondylitis blood.

Antigens for these TCRs are unknown. Material for sequencing was blood, either unsorted or a sorted T cell fraction (not recorded which). Source of these receptors: a male donor with ankylosing spondylitis.

The chain carries TRBV20-1 and TRBJ2-2; 13 positions agree with TRBD2. The V gene's germline CDR1 is DFQATT and CDR2 SNEGSKA (reference sequence). Trimming cost V 6 bases and J 0 bases; bases outside gene matches: 4. The CDR3 consists of 16 residues. The CDR3 spells CSASGLAGANTGELFF. The CDR3 nucleotides are TGCAGTGCCTCCGGACTAGCGGGAGCGAACACCGGGGAGCTGTTTTTT.

The J gene is TRBJ2-1, the V gene TRBV20-1, with 7 nucleotides matching TRBD2. CDR1 is DFQATT and CDR2 is SNEGSKA in the germline V gene (reference sequence). The ends lost 6 bases at V and 8 bases at J; junction bases unmatched: 10. The CDR3 consists of 13 residues. The DNA for the CDR3 is TGCAGTGCCTTCACTTACCGGGAGGATGAGCAGTTCTTC. Translation gives CSAFTYREDEQFF.

The chain uses TRBV15 and TRBJ2-5; D is ambiguous. From germline, CDR1 is LNHNV and CDR2 YYDKDF (reference sequence). V lost 3 bases to trimming and J lost 5 bases, with 13 bases between them. The length of the CDR3 is 14 residues. CDR3 region: CATSRIGEGETQYF. In nucleotides, the CDR3 is TGTGCCACCAGCAGGATTGGAGAAGGGGAGACCCAGTACTTC.

In regard to this clonotype: The junction differs from germline at one of its ends, possibly a read error. The rearrangement uses TRBV27 and TRBJ1-6; D not certain. The germline V gene has CDR1 MNHEY and CDR2 SMNVEV (reference sequence). This CDR3 region has 18 residues. The CDR3 DNA sequence: TGTGCCAGCAGTCTATCGAGGCCGTCCCCGTCCTATAATTCACCCCTCCACTTT. It is translated as CASSLSRPSPSYNSPLHF.

This clonotype was observed a single time. V gene TRBV4-2 combines with J gene TRBJ2-1, with 8 bases lining up with TRBD2. The germline V gene has CDR1 LGHNA and CDR2 YNFKEQ. There are 15 residues in the CDR3. V was clipped by 4 bases and J by 1 base; unmatched bases: 3. Written as DNA, the CDR3 is TGTGCCAGCAGCCCCGCGGGGGGATCCTACAATGAGCAGTTCTTC. Translated, it gives CASSPAGGSYNEQFF.

This clonotype has more than one count but fewer than ten. The chain employs TRBV4-2 and TRBJ2-7, with D perhaps matching TRBD1 (8 bases). Germline V lookup: CDR1 LGHNA, CDR2 YNFKEQ. The CDR3 sequence is 16 residues long. The V gene lost 0 bases and the J gene lost 3 bases, with 15 bases spanning the gap. The CDR3 sequence is CASSQEGGTGYYEQYF. In DNA form, the CDR3 reads TGTGCCAGCAGCCAAGAGGGGGGGACAGGATACTACGAGCAGTACTTC.

There are a few counts of this clonotype. The rearrangement joins TRBV5-1 to TRBJ1-2; D may be TRBD1 (5 bases). There are 15 residues in the CDR3. Germline CDR1 and CDR2: SGHRS and YFSETQ. Deletions cut 0 bases from V and 6 bases from J, with 15 bases between. The CDR3 nucleotides are TGCGCCAGCAGCTTGGCCGGGCAGGGTAATAATGGCTACACCTTC. As protein: CASSLAGQGNNGYTF.

The V call is TRBV5-1, the J call TRBJ2-7; a weak D match, TRBD2 (5 bases). The CDR3 is 14 residues long. Germline V gene lookup returns CDR1 SGHRS and CDR2 YFSETQ. Trimming removed 6 bases from V and 0 bases from J, with 13 bases in between. CDR3 loop: CASTRGLTSYEQYF. CDR3 DNA: TGCGCCAGCACGAGAGGGCTTACCTCCTACGAGCAGTACTTC.

Only a few counts were recorded for this clonotype. The chain uses TRBV7-2 and TRBJ2-7; TRBD2 is a possible D gene (6 bases). CDR1 SGHTA and CDR2 FQGNSA come from the germline V gene. The CDR3 has 15 residues. Trimming took off 1 base at V and 7 bases at J, with 17 bases between the two ends. The CDR3 region has the DNA TGTGCCAGCAGCTTAGTAGGCGGGACGGCGGGAGAGCAGTACTTC. It specifies CASSLVGGTAGEQYF.

V usage is TRBV20-1 and J usage is TRBJ1-1, with D perhaps matching TRBD1 (5 bases). The CDR3 covers 10 residues. Trimming pared 3 bases from V and 12 bases from J, leaving 11 bases between. CDR1 is DFQATT and CDR2 is SNEGSKA in the germline V gene (reference sequence). The CDR3 region has the DNA TGCAGTGCTAGTCGGGGGAGCCCTTTCTTT. It encodes CSASRGSPFF.

This clonotype was recorded a few times. The DNA of the CDR3 is TGTGCCAGCAGCCAAGGTGACAGGCGAGAGACCCAGTACTTC. Amino acid sequence: CASSQGDRRETQYF. The J gene is TRBJ2-5, the V gene TRBV3-1; possibly TRBD1 for D (6 bases). The CDR3 loop spans 14 amino acids. V was trimmed by 1 base and J by 4 bases, leaving 10 bases between them. Germline V gene sequence: CDR1 LGHDT, CDR2 YNNKEL (reference sequence).

V usage is TRBV18 and J usage is TRBJ1-5; TRBD1 matches 9 bases. The CDR3 is made up of 16 amino acids. The germline gives CDR1 KGHSH, CDR2 LQKENI. J gave up 4 bases and V 6 bases, and 10 bases lay outside the gene matches. CDR3 loop: CASSGGTGQPNQPQHF. CDR3 coding DNA: TGTGCCAGCTCCGGGGGGACAGGGCAACCTAATCAGCCCCAGCATTTT.

This clonotype was found a few times. V is TRBV7-9 and J is TRBJ1-5, with a possible D match to TRBD1 (5 bases). Trimming pared 5 bases from V and 3 bases from J, leaving 11 bases between. CDR3 length: 14 amino acids. Germline V gene data show CDR1 as SEHNR and CDR2 as FQNEAQ (reference sequence). CDR3 bases: TGTGCCAGCAGCCACCAGGGCGACAATCAGCCCCAGCATTTT. Its translation is CASSHQGDNQPQHF.

The chain links TRBV10-3 to TRBJ2-4; TRBD1 matches 10 bases. The CDR3 is 16 amino acids. The V gene's germline CDR1 is ENHRY and CDR2 SYGVKD. Trimming took 4 bases from V and 11 from J; bases not matched to a gene: 14. In DNA, the CDR3 is TGTGCCATCAGTGCCCGGGGGACAGGGGAATGGAAGCTTCAGTACTTC. It translates to CAISARGTGEWKLQYF.

The J gene is TRBJ2-1, the V gene TRBV7-9; TRBD1 is a possible D gene (5 bases). With 9 bases removed from V and 1 base from J, the gap between germline ends came to 13 bases. Germline V gene data show CDR1 as SEHNR and CDR2 as FQNEAQ (reference sequence). The CDR3 has 14 amino acids. CDR3 protein: CASQQGRSYNEQFF. The CDR3 region has the DNA TGTGCCAGTCAGCAGGGTCGGTCCTACAATGAGCAGTTCTTC.

This clonotype was detected a few times. The gene calls are TRBV5-1 and TRBJ2-1, with TRBD2 identical over 9 bases. Germline loops: CDR1 SGHRS, CDR2 YFSETQ. The ends lost 0 bases at V and 6 bases at J; junction bases unmatched: 4. The CDR3 sequence is 15 residues long. The CDR3 region is CASSLVAGAGNEQFF. In DNA, the CDR3 is TGCGCCAGCAGCTTGGTAGCGGGAGCAGGCAATGAGCAGTTCTTC.

The sample holds many counts of this clonotype. J is TRBJ1-2 and V is TRBV7-2; D is perhaps TRBD1 (5 bases). The CDR3 covers 17 residues. Looked up from germline, CDR1 is SGHTA and CDR2 is FQGNSA. Trimming removed 0 bases from V and 8 bases from J, with 22 bases in between. CDR3 sequence (DNA): TGTGCCAGCAGCTTAGCTGCCGGGGAGGGGCCTTTTTTGGGCTACACCTTC. It specifies CASSLAAGEGPFLGYTF.

The V gene is TRBV5-6, the J gene TRBJ2-7; TRBD2 is a possible D gene (5 bases). The germline V gene has CDR1 SGHDT and CDR2 YYEEEE. The length of the CDR3 is 14 residues. V was clipped by 2 bases and J by 2 bases, with 11 bases between them. CDR3: CASSFWTGTYEQYF. CDR3 bases: TGTGCCAGCAGCTTCTGGACGGGGACCTACGAGCAGTACTTC.

The chain uses TRBV20-1 and TRBJ2-7, with 10 bases that match TRBD1. The CDR3 is made up of 15 amino acids. Germline V CDR1 and CDR2: DFQATT, SNEGSKA (reference sequence). Trimming removed 3 bases from V and 0 bases from J; junction bases left unmatched: 5. The CDR3, as DNA: TGCAGTGCTAGGGGACAGGGGACTGTCTCCTACGAGCAGTACTTC. The encoded protein is CSARGQGTVSYEQYF.

This clonotype was observed at least ten times. V is TRBV6-4 and J is TRBJ2-2; TRBD2 matches at 7 bases. The CDR3 has 14 amino acids. Germline V gene data show CDR1 as MRHNA and CDR2 as SNTAGT. The ends lost 5 bases at V and 7 bases at J; junction bases unmatched: 7. The CDR3, as DNA: TGTGCCAGCAGTTCTCTAGCGGATTACGGGGAGCTGTTTTTT. Its protein is CASSSLADYGELFF.

This rearrangement joins TRBV5-1 to TRBJ2-3; D uncertain. The germline V and J ends were trimmed by 4 bases and 2 bases, with 17 bases remaining between them. The CDR3 is 16 residues long. The germline gives CDR1 SGHRS, CDR2 YFSETQ. For the CDR3, the DNA is TGCGCCAGCAGCCCCGGTAATAGCAGAAACACAGATACGCAGTATTTT. Amino acids: CASSPGNSRNTDTQYF.

The V and J genes are TRBV7-2 and TRBJ1-5, with a tentative D call TRBD1 (5 bases). This CDR3 region has 15 residues. Trimming left V 3 bases short and J 1 base short, with 10 bases between. Germline assignment: CDR1 SGHTA and CDR2 FQGNSA. The CDR3: CASSLTAGSNQPQHF. Written as DNA, the CDR3 is TGTGCCAGCAGCTTGACAGCAGGAAGCAATCAGCCCCAGCATTTT.

This clonotype was seen ten or more times. The V gene is TRBV20-1, the J gene TRBJ2-7; 9 bases align to TRBD1. The junction had 8 bases not matched to a gene; V was cut back by 5 bases and J by 3 bases. CDR1 is DFQATT and CDR2 is SNEGSKA in the germline V gene (reference sequence). This CDR3 is 14 amino acids long. CDR3 DNA sequence: TGCAGTGCTGGACAGGGGCTGAATGACTACGAGCAGTACTTC. Amino acids: CSAGQGLNDYEQYF.

This clonotype was recorded at least ten times. This rearrangement joins TRBV12-3 or TRBV12-4 to TRBJ1-1, with D uncertain. The V end lost 5 bases, the J end lost 10 bases, and 14 bases lay between the germline ends. The CDR3 runs 12 residues. CDR3 DNA: TGTGCCAGCAGTCCAACTACAATCGGAGCTTTCTTT. Its protein is CASSPTTIGAFF.

The chain is built from TRBV29-1 and TRBJ1-1; 7 nucleotides align to TRBD1. This CDR3 contains 13 residues. The ends lost 5 bases at V and 0 bases at J; junction bases unmatched: 3. Germline assignment: CDR1 SQVTM and CDR2 ANQGSEA. CDR3 bases: TGCAGCGTTTGGGGACAGATGAACACTGAAGCTTTCTTT. As protein: CSVWGQMNTEAFF.

There are a few counts of this clonotype. The chain is built from TRBV29-1 and TRBJ2-5; 10 bases align to TRBD1. Looked up from germline, CDR1 is SQVTM and CDR2 is ANQGSEA. V lost 5 bases, J lost 5 bases, and 8 bases stayed unmatched. This CDR3 has 14 amino acids. The DNA for the CDR3 is TGCAGCGTTTTAAGGACAGGGGGTGAGGAGACCCAGTACTTC. Amino acids: CSVLRTGGEETQYF.

The chain combines TRBV7-2 with TRBJ1-2; D is unresolved. The CDR3 spans 13 residues. Germline lookup yields CDR1 SGHTA and CDR2 FQGNSA. V dropped 2 bases and J dropped 3 bases, with 7 bases sitting between them. This CDR3 reads CASSLTSYYGYTF. As DNA, the CDR3 is TGTGCCAGCAGCTTAACGAGTTACTATGGCTACACCTTC.

CDR3 residues: CASSTPGHLLGSNQPQHF. For the CDR3, the DNA is TGTGCCAGCAGTACCCCGGGACATCTCCTAGGGAGCAATCAGCCCCAGCATTTT. This chain links TRBV6-2 or TRBV6-3 with TRBJ1-5; maybe TRBD1 (6 bases). The germline gives CDR1 MNHEY, CDR2 SVGEGT. The CDR3 length is 18 residues. Trimming took 5 bases from V and 1 from J, leaving 21 bases between them.

This chain joins TRBV20-1 and TRBJ2-4; TRBD2 matches at 7 bases. The CDR3 sequence is 15 residues long. The ends lost 0 bases at V and 7 bases at J; junction bases unmatched: 9. Germline V gene lookup returns CDR1 DFQATT and CDR2 SNEGSKA (reference sequence). CDR3 nucleotides: TGCAGTGCTAGAGATTGGCGGGAGCGAAGTAACATTCAGTACTTC. The encoded protein is CSARDWRERSNIQYF.

In DNA form, the CDR3 reads TGTGCCAGCAGTAACCGCGGAGGGTACGATACGCAGTATTTT. This translates into CASSNRGGYDTQYF. The chain links TRBV25-1 to TRBJ2-3; D perhaps matches TRBD2 (6 bases). The CDR3 runs to 14 residues. CDR1 and CDR2 (germline): MGHDK, SYGVNS. Trimming removed 5 bases at V and 6 bases at J, with 15 bases between.

This clonotype has more than one count but fewer than ten. The chain employs TRBV20-1 and TRBJ2-7, with D tentatively TRBD2 (5 bases). This CDR3 has 14 residues. CDR1 is DFQATT and CDR2 is SNEGSKA in the germline V gene (reference sequence). The ends were cut back, 6 bases at V and 0 bases at J, with 15 bases in the middle. Written as DNA, the CDR3 is TGCAGTGCAGCGCGGCGCGGGCCCTCCTACGAGCAGTACTTC. This codes for CSAARRGPSYEQYF.